Shown below are 21 T cell receptor delta chains from a single sample sequenced in a study of gamma-delta T cells after stem cell transplantation (dated by TCRdb to the mid-2010s). The library was produced with RT-PCR. TCRdb lists the instrument as Illumina MiSeq. TCRdb recomputed clones from the public reads with CATT; identical DNA rows were then combined. Across this sample there are about 5,700 delta-chain clones, with roughly 1.9% seen only once. The ten largest clones add up to 15% to 20% of the sample. Sequencing was done on a sample of gamma-delta T cells. Receptor source: a human donor. It is not recorded whose cells these are; they may come from a transplant donor.

This clone has more than one count but fewer than ten. A read error is likely here: a far larger clone is one base away. This sample includes further DNA sequences coding for the same CDR3. The chain carries TRDV2 and TRDJ1; 13 nucleotides align to TRDD3. The trim removed 0 bases at V and 7 bases at J, leaving 16 bases unmatched. CDR3 length equals 19 residues. The germline gives CDR1 GEAIGNYY, CDR2 EKD. The CDR3 loop reads CACDTLLGDTRPSGGKLIF. The CDR3 region has the DNA TGTGCCTGTGACACCTTACTGGGGGATACGCGCCCCTCAGGTGGTAAACTCATCTTT.

Concerning this clone: Translating this DNA gives a protein that differs at residue 8 from the TCRdb one, which belongs to a much larger clone; a read error is likely, and the protein shown is this translation. The chain has TRDV2 and TRDJ1, with D possibly TRDD3 on 6 matching bases. CDR1 is GEAIGNYY, CDR2 EKD, per germline. This CDR3 has 14 amino acids. The V gene lost 2 bases and the J gene lost 1 base, with 10 bases spanning the gap. The CDR3 spells CACDIWGVTDKLIF. In DNA, the CDR3 is TGTGCCTGTGACATCTGGGGAGTCACCGATAAACTCATCTTT.

The chain employs TRDV2 and TRDJ1, with 11 bases that match TRDD3. The CDR3 is 18 amino acids. The trim removed 4 bases at V and 0 bases at J, leaving 12 bases unmatched. Germline V gene sequence: CDR1 GEAIGNYY, CDR2 EKD. CDR3 protein: CACDRLSGGYEYTDKLIF. The CDR3 bases are TGTGCCTGTGATCGTCTCAGTGGGGGATACGAGTACACCGATAAACTCATCTTT.

This clone has just a few counts. A far larger clone differs by one base, so this is likely a read error. In the same sample, other DNA sequences code for this CDR3. The chain uses TRDV2 and TRDJ1, with unresolved D. Germline assignment: CDR1 GEAIGNYY and CDR2 EKD. The CDR3 has 16 amino acids. The DNA for the CDR3 is TGTGCCTGTGAGGGGTTGGGACCAAGAGGCACCGATAAGCTCATCTTT. Its translation is CACEGLGPRGTDKLIF.

This clone was counted only a few times. Only one base separates this from a far larger clonotype, so it likely reflects a read error. The J gene is TRDJ1, the V gene TRDV2; 8 positions agree with TRDD3. This CDR3 spans 17 amino acids. CDR1 and CDR2 from the germline V gene are GEAIGNYY and EKD. The CDR3 DNA reads as TGTGCCTGTAACACCCTGGGGGACACACGGAACACCGATAAACTCATCTTT. Encoded protein: CACNTLGDTRNTDKLIF.

The chain is built from TRDV2 and TRDJ3; a possible D gene is TRDD3 (6 bases). This CDR3 is built from 19 residues. CDR1 is GEAIGNYY and CDR2 is EKD in the germline V gene. Trimming stripped 3 bases from V and 1 base from J, with 18 bases between. This CDR3 is CACDYSWGVPSWDTRQMFF. The CDR3 region has the DNA TGTGCCTGTGACTACTCCTGGGGAGTCCCTTCCTGGGACACCCGACAGATGTTTTTC.

This clone has only a few counts. TCRdb lists the protein of a much larger clone for this DNA, which differs at residue 14, so this is likely a read error; the protein given here is translated from the DNA itself. The chain links TRDV2 to TRDJ3; 13 nucleotides agree with TRDD3. With V trimmed by 0 bases and J by 3 bases, 13 bases remained unmatched. This CDR3 has 22 residues. Germline CDR1 is GEAIGNYY and CDR2 is EKD. The DNA of the CDR3 is TGTGCCTGTGACACCTTACTGGGGGATACGCAGACCAGCTTCTGGGACACCCGACAGATGTTTTTC. It specifies CACDTLLGDTQTSFWDTRQMFF.

In its sample, this clone was seen a few times. TCRdb's entry gives the protein of a much larger clone, which mismatches this DNA's translation at residue 14, likely from a read error; the protein reported here is translated from the DNA. The V and J genes are TRDV2 and TRDJ1, with a weak D call TRDD3 (6 bases). The V end lost 0 bases, the J end lost 4 bases, and 26 bases lay between the germline ends. Germline loops: CDR1 GEAIGNYY, CDR2 EKD. CDR3 length: 19 residues. DNA of the CDR3: TGTGCCTGTGACACCCTGGGGACGTCTCACGAAAGGTACATCGATAAACTCATCTTT. This codes for CACDTLGTSHERYIDKLIF.

This clone was counted only a few times. TCRdb's listed protein matches a much larger clone and diverges from this DNA's translation at residue 7, likely through a read error; the protein shown comes from the DNA. The gene calls are TRDV2 and TRDJ1; D possibly corresponds to TRDD3 (6 bases). The CDR3 is made up of 17 amino acids. Germline V CDR1 and CDR2: GEAIGNYY, EKD. V lost 0 bases and J 5 bases, leaving 21 bases between the germline ends. The CDR3 DNA reads TGTGCCTGTGACACCCTCATGGGGGGGCGACCACCGGATAAACTCATCTTT. It is translated as CACDTLMGGRPPDKLIF.

This clone was seen a handful of times. The chain is built from TRDV2 and TRDJ1, with 8 bases fitting TRDD3. V dropped 2 bases and J dropped 0; count of bases not matched to a gene: 7. This CDR3 is built from 16 residues. Germline loops: CDR1 GEAIGNYY, CDR2 EKD. The CDR3 bases are TGTGCCTGTGACAATCTGGGGGAGTCGTACACCGATAAACTCATCTTT. Encoded protein: CACDNLGESYTDKLIF.

This clone was seen more than once but under ten times. The protein TCRdb gives is from a much larger clone and does not agree with this DNA's translation at residue 4, likely a read error; the protein shown here comes from the DNA. The DNA of the CDR3 is TGTGCCTGTGTCACCGCCTCTCACCCCTGGGACACCCGACAGATGTTTTTC. Residues: CACVTASHPWDTRQMFF. The rearrangement joins TRDV2 to TRDJ3; D gene unclear. Per the germline V gene, CDR1 is GEAIGNYY and CDR2 is EKD. This CDR3 has 17 residues.

This clone was seen more than once but under ten times. This sequence joins TRDV1 and TRDJ1; 7 bases agree with TRDD3. Trimming removed 2 bases from V and 0 bases from J; junction bases left unmatched: 24. Germline values: CDR1 TSWWSYY, CDR2 QGS. CDR3 length equals 22 residues. The CDR3 bases are TGTGCTCTTGGGGAAATCCCCTCCCCGAACGGGGGATTTACCTCGTACACCGATAAACTCATCTTT. Protein product: CALGEIPSPNGGFTSYTDKLIF.

This clone has just a few counts. TCRdb has a much larger clone's protein, which differs at residue 6 from the translation of this DNA, likely because of a read error; what is shown is the protein translated from the DNA. The chain links TRDV2 to TRDJ2, with TRDD3 matching over 10 bases. Germline values: CDR1 GEAIGNYY, CDR2 EKD. V shed 3 bases and J 4 bases; nucleotides not matched to a gene: 10. The CDR3 runs to 17 residues. CDR3 bases: TGTGCCTGTGACCAATTACTGGGGGATGGGGGGACAGCACAACTCTTCTTT. Translating gives CACDQLLGDGGTAQLFF.

Sample share makes this clone medium-sized. V usage is TRDV2 and J usage is TRDJ1, with TRDD3 identical over 12 bases. Trimming removed 3 bases from V and 1 base from J; junction bases left unmatched: 8. CDR1 and CDR2 (germline): GEAIGNYY, EKD. This CDR3 spans 17 amino acids. The CDR3: CACDSLLGDTSTDKLIF. Written as DNA, the CDR3 is TGTGCCTGTGACTCCTTACTGGGGGATACATCCACCGATAAACTCATCTTT.

This clone was seen a handful of times. Given a far larger clone just one base away, this is likely a sequencing read error. This sample also contains other DNA sequences that code for the same CDR3. This sequence joins TRDV2 and TRDJ1, with 9 bases that match TRDD3. The germline CDR1 and CDR2 sequences are GEAIGNYY and EKD. The CDR3 has 17 amino acids. V was clipped by 1 base and J by 0 bases; unmatched bases: 8. CDR3 protein: CACDTLGDTAYTDKLIF. CDR3 nucleotides: TGTGCCTGTGACACGCTAGGGGATACGGCGTACACCGATAAACTCATCTTT.

By share, this clone ranks as medium-sized. This rearrangement joins TRDV2 to TRDJ1, with D maybe TRDD3 (6 bases). The V end lost 0 bases, the J end lost 2 bases, and 24 bases lay between the germline ends. The CDR3 runs 19 residues. Germline values: CDR1 GEAIGNYY, CDR2 EKD. The CDR3 coding sequence is TGTGCCTGTGACACCCACAGCTGGGGAATCCCTCGTCGGACCGATAAACTCATCTTT. Translated: CACDTHSWGIPRRTDKLIF.

This clone is classed as large. Other nucleotide sequences from this sample produce the same CDR3. This chain uses TRDV2 with TRDJ1; 9 bases fit TRDD3. The CDR3 consists of 16 residues. Germline lookup yields CDR1 GEAIGNYY and CDR2 EKD. The V gene end was trimmed by 3 bases and the J gene end by 0 bases; junction bases not matched to a gene: 7. CDR3 nucleotide sequence: TGTGCCTGTGACGGGCTTACTGGGGGAGACACCGATAAACTCATCTTT. Its translation: CACDGLTGGDTDKLIF.

There are a few counts of this clone. V is TRDV2 and J is TRDJ1; 8 nucleotides align to TRDD3. V lost 2 bases to trimming and J lost 0 bases; unmatched junction nucleotides: 4. CDR1 GEAIGNYY and CDR2 EKD come from the germline V gene. The CDR3 consists of 15 residues. The chain's CDR3 is CACDNLGDYTDKLIF. For the CDR3, the DNA is TGTGCCTGTGACAATCTGGGGGACTACACCGATAAACTCATCTTT.

This clone is termed large. This sample includes further DNA sequences coding for the same CDR3. The rearrangement links TRDV2 to TRDJ3; the D is unclear. V dropped 0 bases and J dropped 0 bases, with 8 bases sitting between them. Germline CDR1 is GEAIGNYY and CDR2 is EKD. This CDR3 is built from 17 residues. CDR3 sequence: CACDTVLDSWDTRQMFF. The CDR3, as DNA: TGTGCCTGTGACACCGTTCTTGACTCCTGGGACACCCGACAGATGTTTTTC.

As concerns this clone: TCRdb lists the protein of a much larger clone for this DNA, which differs at residue 3, so this is likely a read error; the protein given here is translated from the DNA itself. J is TRDJ1 and V is TRDV2; 9 bases are shared with TRDD3. The CDR3 covers 16 residues. The germline V gene has CDR1 GEAIGNYY and CDR2 EKD. The CDR3, as DNA: TGTGCCCGTGACATGGCTGGGGGATCCGACACCGATAAACTCATCTTT. Encoded protein: CARDMAGGSDTDKLIF.

This clone was seen a few times. The J gene is TRDJ1, the V gene TRDV2, with TRDD3 identical over 11 bases. The CDR3 loop spans 18 amino acids. V was clipped by 0 bases and J by 2 bases; unmatched bases: 10. Germline V CDR1 and CDR2: GEAIGNYY, EKD. The CDR3 region is CACDTVKAGGYLTDKLIF. CDR3 DNA sequence: TGTGCCTGTGACACCGTTAAGGCTGGGGGATACCTAACCGATAAACTCATCTTT.